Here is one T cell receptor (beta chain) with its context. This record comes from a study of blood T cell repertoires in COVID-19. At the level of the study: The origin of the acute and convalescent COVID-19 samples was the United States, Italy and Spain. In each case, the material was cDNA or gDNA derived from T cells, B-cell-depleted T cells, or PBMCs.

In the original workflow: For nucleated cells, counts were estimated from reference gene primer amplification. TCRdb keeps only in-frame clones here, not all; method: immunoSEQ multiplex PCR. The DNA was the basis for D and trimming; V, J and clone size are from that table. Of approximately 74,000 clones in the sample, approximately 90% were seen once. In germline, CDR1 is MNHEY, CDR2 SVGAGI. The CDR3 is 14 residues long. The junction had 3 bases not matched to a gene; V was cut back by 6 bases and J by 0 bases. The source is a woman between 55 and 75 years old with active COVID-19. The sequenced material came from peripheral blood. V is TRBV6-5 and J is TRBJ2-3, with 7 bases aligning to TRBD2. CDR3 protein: CASSYSGSTDTQYF. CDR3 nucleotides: TGTGCCAGCAGCTATAGCGGGAGCACAGATACGCAGTATTTT.